This TCR beta chain was found in a study of blood T cell repertoires in COVID-19. On the study more broadly: The study drew acute and convalescent COVID-19 samples from the United States, Italy and Spain. In each case, the material was cDNA or gDNA derived from T cells, B-cell-depleted T cells, or PBMCs.

Enrollment of patients from Seattle took place during active infection, with longitudinal follow-up. Comments on this clone: A much larger clone lies a single base off, so this may be a read error. Other DNA sequences in the sample encode the same CDR3.

In the original analysis: Reference gene primers were amplified, and this amplification served to estimate nucleated cell counts. Measured with immunoSEQ multiplex PCR; TCRdb has only the in-frame clones, and not every one. That table gives V, J and clone size, and the DNA gave D and trimming. The sample has roughly 57,000 clones, 60% to 85% seen once. There are 18 residues in the CDR3. Germline V lookup: CDR1 SGHVS, CDR2 FQNEAQ. Sequencing was carried out using peripheral blood. V and J are TRBV7-8 and TRBJ2-2; 8 bases are a match to TRBD1. This TCR was sampled from a young man with COVID-19, enrolled during active disease. CDR3 protein: CASSSYRQGRGITGELFF. The CDR3 nucleotides are TGTGCCAGCAGCTCGTATAGACAGGGGCGAGGTATCACCGGGGAGCTATTTTTT. The entire variable domain, with the rest obtained from reference TRBV7-8 and TRBJ2-2, is as follows: GAGVSQSPRYKVAKRGQDVALRCDPISGHVSLFWYQQALGQGPEFLTYFQNEAQLDKSGLPSDRFFAERPEGSVSTLKIQRTQQEDSAVYLCASSSYRQGRGITGELFFGEGSRLTVL.